The rows below give T cell receptor beta chains drawn from one sample of a study of blood T cell repertoires in COVID-19. Method: immunoSEQ multiplex PCR; TCRdb's copy keeps in-frame clones and lacks some. The sample carries roughly 140,000 clones, about 87% recorded once. Sequenced material: peripheral blood. These TCRs come from a woman aged 80 or over with acute or convalescent COVID-19. Both conserved end residues are part of each CDR3.

v_gene,CDR3aa
TRBV29-1,CSVEATVNDGYTF
TRBV29-1,CSVGTGASDSNQPQHF
TRBV27,CASSLAGGETQYF
TRBV4-3,CASSQDLILTVKKLFF
TRBV7-2,CASSQQGVSGEKLFF
TRBV18,CASSPSTDNEQFF
TRBV7-9,CASSLEGGFNIQYF
TRBV2,CASSVGQGLDEQYF
TRBV19,CASSSDQGHQPQHF
TRBV10-3,CAISGRGENTEAFF
TRBV7-9,CASSYGTGGADYGYTF
TRBV5-1,CASSFTSSRVASPGELFF
TRBV19,CASSPRQTQSSYNSPLHF
TRBV5-1,CASSLGQPNYGYTF
TRBV7-2,CASSPQGVGHGYTF
TRBV5-1,CASSGVPGLNTEAFF
TRBV5-1,CASSFSETGGGETQYF
TRBV5-1,CASSLGTGSDYTF
TRBV3-1/TRBV3-2,CASSQDRRGYTF
TRBV10-2,CASSEPRHSGNTIYF
TRBV2,CASRDRVSSPLHF
TRBV19,CASSIQDRGSGYTF
TRBV6-5,CASSFLDSYNSPLHF
TRBV4-3,CASSEVPGQGHYEQYF
TRBV18,CASSPSQVTNEKLFF
TRBV7-9,CASSLGATAYGYTF
TRBV11-3,CASSLDRDGGELFF
TRBV27,CASSLYSSGIGSYEQYF
TRBV5-4,CASSLSRGSGYTF
TRBV20-1,CSASQGVGYNSPLHF
TRBV3-1/TRBV3-2,CASSQAYEQYF
TRBV19,CASSIAQGTEAFF
TRBV12-3/TRBV12-4,CASSRQGVEAFF
TRBV6-2/TRBV6-3,CASSYWRQGVISGNTIYF
TRBV12-5,CASGLKGYLDQPQHF
TRBV5-8,CASSRSRQGAKTQYF
TRBV25-1,CASSEPGGKINDGYTF
TRBV6-5,CASSYGRAVSGGYTF
TRBV7-2,CASSLVGGNQPQHF
TRBV5-1,CASSLLNRAGNEQFF
TRBV27,CASSLSGEKLFF
TRBV4-1,CASSQGQTNEKLFF
TRBV6-5,CASSYAGGYGYTF
TRBV5-1,CASSSGTGGYGYTF
TRBV27,CASRLGQSLMNTEAFF
TRBV4-1,CASSQGVGANIANTIYF
TRBV6-2/TRBV6-3,CASSYGAGIQPQHF
TRBV6-6,CASSYGQGANTEAFF
TRBV5-1,CASSFGPSTDTQYF
TRBV3-1/TRBV3-2,CASSQEGGAAQYF
TRBV25-1,CASSELGRGAGANVLTF
TRBV24-1,CATSDPGQGSGNEQFF